This T cell receptor (beta chain) was observed in a study of beta chain features in type 1 diabetes. Study-wide results and limits: The study found that naive, central memory and Treg TCRB repertoires appeared more similar in patients than in healthy donors. Highly expressing activated T cells could be over-counted with a cDNA template.

Via CD45RO/CCR7/CD25/CD127/CD95/CD27, cells of the CD4+ naive, central memory, regulatory and stem cell-like memory subsets were sorted. Germline lookup yields CDR1 SGHRS and CDR2 YFSETQ. The V end was cut by 1 base, the J end by 5 bases, with 6 bases between. The CDR3 consists of 12 residues. The authors reverse transcribed all of the isolated RNA, so sequencing captured expressed TCRB transcripts. Approximately 3.6 million reads per sample on average were obtained from naive, central memory and regulatory T cell samples. The protocol was immunoSEQ multiplex PCR, while the TCRdb copy is restricted to in-frame clones and leaves out a portion. The sample records around 430,000 clones, 25% to 35% being singletons. Comment on this clone: The antigen is undetermined. The sample contains more than one DNA sequence encoding this CDR3.

Sequences were obtained from naive CD4+ T cells from blood. The source of this sequence is a man younger than 35 in good health. This chain joins TRBV5-1 and TRBJ1-1; D not certain. The CDR3 is CASSLIGTEAFF. As DNA, the CDR3 is TGCGCCAGCAGCTTGATAGGGACTGAAGCTTTCTTT. The complete variable domain, with remaining parts taken from reference TRBV5-1 and TRBJ1-1, reads KAGVTQTPRYLIKTRGQQVTLSCSPISGHRSVSWYQQTPGQGLQFLFEYFSETQRNKGNFPGRFSGRQFSNSRSEMNVSTLELGDSALYLCASSLIGTEAFFGQGTRLTVV.